Below, 6 T cell receptor beta chains from the same sample are listed, as sequenced in a study of shared clonotypes between healthy human individuals. The method was immunoSEQ multiplex PCR; TCRdb's version includes in-frame clones alone and lacks a portion of them. The table lists approximately 940,000 clones, approximately 80% of them singletons. The sequenced sample was memory CD4+ T cells sorted from blood. Regarding subset: CD45RA-negative fraction. The receptor set was obtained from a man between 18 and 29 years old in good health.

This clone was counted only a few times. This chain joins TRBV21-1 and TRBJ2-3. TRBV21-1 is recorded as a pseudogene. The CDR3 is made up of 15 amino acids. The CDR3 bases are TGTGCCAGCAGCAAAGGAAGTTCTAGCACAGATACGCAGTATTTT. It translates to CASSKGSSSTDTQYF.

This clone was counted only a few times. This chain uses TRBV10-3 with TRBJ1-1; perhaps TRBD1 as D (6 bases). CDR3 length equals 15 residues. The ends were cut back, 1 base at V and 7 bases at J, with 16 bases in the middle. CDR1 ENHRY and CDR2 SYGVKD come from the germline V gene. In nucleotides, the CDR3 is TGTGCCATCAGTGAGTTCGCAGGGGATTCAAGTGAAGCTTTCTTT. Protein sequence: CAISEFAGDSSEAFF.

J is TRBJ2-7 and V is TRBV11-2, with 15 bases fitting TRBD2. Losses at the gene ends were 5 bases for V and 3 bases for J; bases not matched to a gene: 14. Germline V lookup: CDR1 SGHAT, CDR2 FQNNGV. The CDR3 totals 19 residues. The CDR3 is CASSRTRTSGRATDYEQYF. In DNA form, the CDR3 reads TGTGCCAGCAGCCGAACCCGGACTAGCGGGAGGGCGACAGACTACGAGCAGTACTTC.

This chain connects TRBV19 to TRBJ2-5; the D call may be TRBD1 or TRBD2 (5 bases each). The V end lost 3 bases, the J end lost 4 bases, and 15 bases lay between the germline ends. This CDR3 comprises 15 residues. Germline values: CDR1 LNHDA, CDR2 SQIVND (reference sequence). CDR3 sequence: CASSIQGWGRETQYF. The CDR3 DNA reads as TGTGCCAGTAGTATCCAGGGCTGGGGGAGAGAGACCCAGTACTTC.

The rearrangement links TRBV19 to TRBJ2-1, with TRBD2 matching over 7 bases. CDR3 length equals 17 residues. J lost 3 bases, V lost 5 bases, and 13 bases had no gene match. The V gene's germline CDR1 is LNHDA and CDR2 SQIVND (reference sequence). CDR3 residues: CASSLRGGSTNYNEQFF. The CDR3 region has the DNA TGTGCCAGTAGTTTGAGGGGCGGGAGCACAAACTACAATGAGCAGTTCTTC.

The V gene is TRBV6-6, the J gene TRBJ1-1; D not resolved. Trimming cost V 8 bases and J 0 bases, with 13 bases left between them. The CDR3 consists of 14 residues. The V gene's germline CDR1 is MNHNY and CDR2 SVGAGI (reference sequence). CDR3 bases: TGTGCCAGCGCGGATTTAGGGATGAACACTGAAGCTTTCTTT. This codes for CASADLGMNTEAFF.